This T cell receptor beta chain was recovered during a study of cytomegalovirus exposure and HLA in healthy donors. Study information: A previous analysis identified around 120 million unique TCR beta sequences derived from approximately 190 million T cells. Findings and limits, study-wide: There were a few CMV-associated chains whose specificity for CMV antigens was confirmed in vitro. Most observed TCR sequences were rare, whereas some public TCRs were detected in many donors.

As for this clone: Antigen unknown.

V lost 3 bases and J lost 4, with 6 bases in between. The CDR3 length is 12 residues. CDR1 is SGHDN, CDR2 FVKESK, per germline. PCR employed 60 Vbeta and 13 Jbeta primers. The repertoire was sequenced with immunoSEQ multiplex PCR; TCRdb's copy has only in-frame clones and lacks some. Recorded for this sample: about 49,000 clones. Sequenced sample: PBMCs. The source is a man between 18 and 35 years old in good health and CMV-seropositive. This chain joins TRBV14 and TRBJ1-1; no definite D call. The CDR3 protein is CASSQGSTEAFF. The CDR3 coding sequence is TGTGCCAGCAGCCAGGGGAGCACTGAAGCTTTCTTT.